This TCR beta chain was sequenced in a study of human T cells and chemical hapten exposure. Individual cDNA molecules each carried unique molecular identifiers attached by the library. Source study methods: Sample TCR counts, which ranged from 23,224 to 690,600, had a median of approximately 95,000. TCRdb recomputed calls from the RACE reads with MiXCR, one row per CDR3 protein. The V and J calls come from TCRdb's annotation, not from the publication. The sample gives some 380,000 distinct CDR3 sequences, approximately 5.1% of which show up once; approximately 2.3% is in the top ten. Study results and limitations: TCRs whose frequency exceeded 1 in 1000 remained the same following DPC sensitization.

Germline CDR1 is DFQATT and CDR2 is SNEGSKA (reference sequence). The CDR3 runs to 13 residues. Trimming removed 2 bases from V and 0 bases from J, with 2 bases in between. As concerns this clonotype: Its target is not known.

The time point: patch test 1, 2 weeks after DPC sensitization. Treatment reported: therapeutic diphenylcyclopropenone sensitization with weekly scalp DPC. Total RNA was isolated from whole blood that had not been fractionated. The source is a woman aged 45-65 years with alopecia areata. Some clones in this sample may be carry-over from other donors' samples. The rearrangement links TRBV20-1 to TRBJ2-6; unclear D gene. The material sequenced was whole blood, taken in connection with sensitization to the hapten diphenylcyclopropenone (DPC). CDR3 sequence (DNA): TGCAGTGCTAGACACTCTGGGGCCAACGTCCTGACTTTC. This sequence encodes CSARHSGANVLTF.